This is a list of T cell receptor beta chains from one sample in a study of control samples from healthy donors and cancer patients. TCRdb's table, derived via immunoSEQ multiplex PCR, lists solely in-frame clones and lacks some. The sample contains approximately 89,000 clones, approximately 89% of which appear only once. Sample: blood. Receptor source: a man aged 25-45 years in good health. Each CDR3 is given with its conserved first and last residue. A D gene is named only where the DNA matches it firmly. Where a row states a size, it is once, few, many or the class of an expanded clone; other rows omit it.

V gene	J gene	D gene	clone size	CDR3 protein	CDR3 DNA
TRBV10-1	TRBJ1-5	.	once	CASSESTDRFPRSNQPQHF	TGCGCCAGCAGTGAGTCGACCGACAGGTTCCCCCGTAGCAATCAGCCCCAGCATTTT
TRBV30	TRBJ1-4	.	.	CAWSVRGRTTNEKLFF	TGTGCCTGGAGTGTCCGGGGCCGCACAACTAATGAAAAACTGTTTTTT
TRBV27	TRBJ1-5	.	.	CASSTSRAGQPQHF	TGTGCCAGCAGTACCTCTAGGGCGGGGCAGCCCCAGCATTTT
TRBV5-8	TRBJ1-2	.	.	CASSLASGVNYGYTF	TGTGCCAGCAGCTTGGCATCTGGAGTCAACTATGGCTACACCTTC
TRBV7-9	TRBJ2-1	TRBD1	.	CASSLVGTGNNEQFF	TGTGCCAGCAGCTTAGTAGGGACAGGGAACAATGAGCAGTTCTTC
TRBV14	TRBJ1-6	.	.	CASSQGLIPGSYNSPLHF	TGTGCCAGCAGCCAAGGGCTTATTCCGGGCTCCTATAATTCACCCCTCCACTTT
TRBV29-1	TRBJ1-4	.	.	CSVDLQGNEKLFF	TGCAGCGTTGATCTCCAGGGGAATGAAAAACTGTTTTTT
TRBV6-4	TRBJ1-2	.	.	CASSDPDSYGYTF	TGTGCCAGCAGTGACCCCGACAGCTATGGCTACACCTTC
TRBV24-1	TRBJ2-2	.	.	CATSDLDSTGNTGELFF	TGTGCCACCAGTGATTTGGACAGTACAGGGAACACCGGGGAGCTGTTTTTT
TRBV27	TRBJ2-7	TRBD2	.	CASSLRASGGAYEQYF	TGTGCCAGCAGTTTAAGGGCCAGCGGGGGGGCCTACGAGCAGTACTTC
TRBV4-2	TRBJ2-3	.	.	CASSRGFRGHSTDTQYF	TGTGCCAGCAGCCGAGGGTTCCGGGGGCATAGCACAGATACGCAGTATTTT
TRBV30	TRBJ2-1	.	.	CAWSVLGIEQFF	TGTGCCTGGAGTGTCTTGGGGATTGAGCAGTTCTTC
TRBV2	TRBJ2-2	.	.	CASSEEQGNTGELFF	TGTGCCAGCAGTGAGGAACAGGGGAACACCGGGGAGCTGTTTTTT
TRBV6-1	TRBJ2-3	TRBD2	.	CASSDPGLAGGRGQYF	TGTGCCAGCAGTGACCCGGGACTAGCGGGGGGCAGGGGGCAGTATTTT
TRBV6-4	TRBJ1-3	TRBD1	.	CASSEFGQGVGNTIYF	TGTGCCAGCAGTGAGTTCGGACAGGGGGTAGGAAACACCATATATTTT
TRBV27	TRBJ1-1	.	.	CASSSLRDGNTEAFF	TGTGCCAGCAGTTCCCTCCGGGACGGGAACACTGAAGCTTTCTTT
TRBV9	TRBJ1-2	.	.	CASSVGTAPYGYTF	TGTGCCAGCAGCGTAGGGACCGCTCCCTATGGCTACACCTTC
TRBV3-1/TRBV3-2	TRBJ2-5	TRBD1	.	CASSQAAGGQTQYF	TGTGCCAGCAGCCAAGCCGCAGGGGGCCAGACCCAGTACTTC
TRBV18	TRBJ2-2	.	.	CASSSRFEGRAHTGELFF	TGTGCCAGCTCATCTCGATTCGAGGGCAGGGCTCACACCGGGGAGCTGTTTTTT
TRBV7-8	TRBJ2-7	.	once	CASSLTLGNEQYF	TGTGCCAGCAGCCTGACTTTAGGGAACGAGCAGTACTTC
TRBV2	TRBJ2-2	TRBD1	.	CASKGQGKGGELFF	TGTGCCAGCAAGGGACAGGGGAAGGGCGGGGAGCTGTTTTTT
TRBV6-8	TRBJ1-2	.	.	CASRFALRYGYTF	TGTGCCAGCAGGTTCGCCCTGAGGTATGGCTACACCTTC
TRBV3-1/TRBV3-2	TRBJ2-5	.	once	CASSQGLASQETQYF	TGTGCCAGCAGCCAAGGTCTGGCATCCCAAGAGACCCAGTACTTC
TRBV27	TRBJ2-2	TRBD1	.	CASSLYPGQGGAGELFF	TGTGCCAGCAGTTTATACCCGGGACAGGGGGGCGCCGGGGAGCTGTTTTTT
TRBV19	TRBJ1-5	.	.	CASSIVGGYSNQPQHF	TGTGCCAGTAGTATAGTAGGGGGATATAGCAATCAGCCCCAGCATTTT
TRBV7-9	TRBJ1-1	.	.	CASSYMGNTEAFF	TGTGCCAGCAGTTATATGGGGAACACTGAAGCTTTCTTT
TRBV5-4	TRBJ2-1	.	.	CASRTENEQFF	TGTGCCAGCAGGACCGAGAATGAGCAGTTCTTC
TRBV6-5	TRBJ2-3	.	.	CASNLRDTQYF	TGTGCCAGCAATCTTAGGGATACGCAGTATTTT
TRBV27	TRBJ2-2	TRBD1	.	CASSFKSGRTGGATGELFF	TGTGCCAGCAGTTTTAAGAGCGGACGGACAGGGGGCGCAACCGGGGAGCTGTTTTTT